This T cell receptor beta chain was identified in a study of T-cell reconstitution after alpha-beta-depleted transplantation in children. This clonotype was counted many times. A TCRbeta library incorporating unique molecular identifiers was prepared. One entry per CDR3 protein, called by TCRdb with MiXCR from the PCR reads. Among 230,000 or so distinct CDR3 sequences listed, around 8.9% were seen once. The trim removed 11 bases at V and 6 bases at J, leaving 11 bases unmatched. The CDR3 is made up of 14 amino acids. The germline V gene encodes CDR1 MNHNS and CDR2 SASEGT. This TCR was sampled from a human donor who donated a stem cell graft to a child with SCID. V is TRBV6-1 and J is TRBJ1-4, with TRBD1 matching over 8 bases. The input for sequencing was PBMCs from the stem cell graft donor, taken from the stem cell graft. The CDR3 here is CAVGGTGLDEKLFF. CDR3 bases: TGTGCCGTAGGGGGGACAGGCTTGGATGAAAAACTGTTTTTT.